What follows is one T cell receptor beta chain and its context. Its target is unknown. Germline-derived CDR1 and CDR2 are SGHTA and FQGTGA. The CDR3 sequence is 17 residues long. Trimming cost V 5 bases and J 0 bases; bases outside gene matches: 8. The data were taken from a study of cytomegalovirus exposure and HLA in healthy donors. Findings and caveats of the study: CMV serostatus was the only immune exposure information that was available. It was reported in a later analysis that an Asian-associated ancestry cluster showed fewer N-insertions than the roughly 670-donor mean. Both high specificity and high sensitivity reportedly marked the classifier's diagnosis of cytomegalovirus status.

60 Vbeta and 13 Jbeta primers were used in PCR. TCRdb keeps only in-frame clones here, not all; method: immunoSEQ multiplex PCR. The top ten clones hold under 4% of a sample with about 110,000 clones, about 70% of them seen once. The clonotype comes from a man aged 25 to 40 in good health and CMV-seronegative. The gene calls are TRBV7-3 and TRBJ2-5; 11 bases are shared with TRBD2. The sequencing sample was made of PBMCs. The DNA of the CDR3 is TGTGCCAGCAGCCCAACTACTAGCGGGAGCGACCAAGAGACCCAGTACTTC. It encodes CASSPTTSGSDQETQYF. The full variable domain, rest sourced from reference TRBV7-3 and TRBJ2-5, is GAGVSQTPSNKVTEKGKYVELRCDPISGHTALYWYRQSLGQGPEFLIYFQGTGAADDSGLPNDRFFAVRPEGSVSTLKIQRTERGDSAVYLCASSPTTSGSDQETQYFGPGTRLLVL.